Presented here are 10 T cell receptor beta chains from one specimen sequenced in a study of OX40 agonist ivuxolimab in advanced cancers. Profiling relied on immunoSEQ multiplex PCR, and the TCRdb table lists in-frame clones only, not all of them. The sample has tens of thousands of clones, 85% seen once. Sequenced material: CD4+ or CD8+ T cells sorted from blood, taken in a trial of the OX40 agonist ivuxolimab. These receptor sequences come from an adult with an advanced solid tumor such as melanoma, head and neck, liver or kidney cancer.

The chain joins TRBV6-5 to TRBJ1-1, with D perhaps TRBD1 (5 bases). Trimming stripped 4 bases from V and 4 bases from J, with 7 bases between. The germline CDR1 and CDR2 sequences are MNHEY and SVGAGI. This CDR3 is built from 12 residues. The CDR3 bases are TGTGCCAGCAGTTCAGGGAGCACTGAAGCTTTCTTT. This gives the protein CASSSGSTEAFF.

V and J are TRBV11-2 and TRBJ2-7; 9 bases map to TRBD1. V lost 5 bases and J lost 7; bases outside the gene matches: 12. Germline assignment: CDR1 SGHAT and CDR2 FQNNGV. This CDR3 spans 15 amino acids. Written as DNA, the CDR3 is TGTGCCAGCAGCCTCTCGGGACAGGGAAGGAGGGAGCAGTACTTC. It specifies CASSLSGQGRREQYF.

This clone was detected only once. The chain combines TRBV5-4 with TRBJ1-1, with D maybe TRBD1 (5 bases). The CDR3 runs to 14 residues. The V end lost 4 bases, the J end lost 0 bases, and 10 bases lay between the germline ends. In germline, CDR1 is SGHNT, CDR2 YYREEE (reference sequence). CDR3 nucleotides: TGTGCCAGCAGCGAGGGACTGATGAACACTGAAGCTTTCTTT. Translated, it gives CASSEGLMNTEAFF.

This clone was recorded a few times. This sequence joins TRBV9 and TRBJ2-1, with 7 bases lining up with TRBD2. The J segment lost 8 bases and the V segment lost 2 bases, leaving 10 bases of the junction unmatched. CDR3 length: 15 amino acids. In germline, CDR1 is SGDLS, CDR2 YYNGEE. CDR3 protein: CASSVAGVSGDEQFF. CDR3 bases: TGTGCCAGCAGCGTTGCGGGAGTCTCGGGCGATGAGCAGTTCTTC.

The chain has TRBV15 and TRBJ2-6; TRBD1 is a possible D gene (5 bases). The CDR3 runs 18 residues. CDR1 and CDR2 (germline): LNHNV, YYDKDF (reference sequence). The V end lost 8 bases, the J end lost 1 base, and 21 bases lay between the germline ends. DNA of the CDR3: TGTGCCACCCCTTTCCCCGGACAAAAGGCATCTGGGGCCAACGTCCTGACTTTC. This encodes CATPFPGQKASGANVLTF.

The rearrangement joins TRBV19 to TRBJ2-7; no firm D call. This CDR3 has 13 residues. Germline assignment: CDR1 LNHDA and CDR2 SQIVND (reference sequence). V was pared by 6 bases and J by 6 bases, with 15 bases between. CDR3 nucleotides: TGTGCCAGTAGACCCTCGGGTACGGGCGAGCAGTACTTC. Protein sequence: CASRPSGTGEQYF.

V is TRBV5-1 and J is TRBJ2-5; weak D call: TRBD1 (5 bases). Looked up from germline, CDR1 is SGHRS and CDR2 is YFSETQ. This CDR3 has 13 amino acids. Deletions cut 1 base from V and 3 bases from J, with 7 bases between. CDR3 bases: TGCGCCAGCAGCTTGACCAGGGAAGAGACCCAGTACTTC. Protein: CASSLTREETQYF.

V and J are TRBV19 and TRBJ2-7; D possibly matches TRBD1 or TRBD2 (6 bases each). CDR1 and CDR2 (germline): LNHDA, SQIVND (reference sequence). The CDR3 is 14 amino acids. The germline V and J ends were trimmed by 3 bases and 6 bases, with 15 bases remaining between them. CDR3 sequence (DNA): TGTGCCAGTAGTATTCGGGTTCCGGGGGCCGAGCAGTACTTC. Residues: CASSIRVPGAEQYF.

The J gene is TRBJ1-1, the V gene TRBV5-4, with D unresolved. The V end was cut by 4 bases, the J end by 4 bases, with 11 bases between. The CDR3 has 13 residues. Germline-derived CDR1 and CDR2 are SGHNT and YYREEE (reference sequence). The CDR3 region has the DNA TGTGCCAGCAGCCAGACCCCGGGCACTGAAGCTTTCTTT. Translated: CASSQTPGTEAFF.

In this sample, this clone turned up a few times. This rearrangement joins TRBV9 to TRBJ1-5; D unresolved. There are 13 residues in the CDR3. Trimming pared 1 base from V and 5 bases from J, leaving 7 bases between. Germline CDR1 SGDLS, CDR2 YYNGEE. CDR3 amino acids: CASSVSPDQPQHF. As DNA, the CDR3 is TGTGCCAGCAGCGTAAGCCCTGATCAGCCCCAGCATTTT.